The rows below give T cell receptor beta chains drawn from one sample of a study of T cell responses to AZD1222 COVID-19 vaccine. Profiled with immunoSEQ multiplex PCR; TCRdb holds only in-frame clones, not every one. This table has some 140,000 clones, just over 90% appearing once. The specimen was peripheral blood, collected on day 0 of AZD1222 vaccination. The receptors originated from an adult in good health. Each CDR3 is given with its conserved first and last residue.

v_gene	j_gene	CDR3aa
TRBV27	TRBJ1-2	CASRSTLDGRYGYTF
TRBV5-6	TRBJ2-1	CASTPGLSSYNEQFF
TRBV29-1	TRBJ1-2	CSGRGPSGYTF
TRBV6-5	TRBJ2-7	CASRMGQGYEQYF
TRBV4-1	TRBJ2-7	CASSQGGSVDEQYF
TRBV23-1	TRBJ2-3	CASSREANTDTQYF
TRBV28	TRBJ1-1	CASRTTGTVNTEAFF
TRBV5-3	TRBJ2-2	CARSLQGPGLGGTSGCFGELFF
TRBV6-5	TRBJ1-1	CASSTQGGMNTEAFF
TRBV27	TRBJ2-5	CASSPLLAGLQETQYF
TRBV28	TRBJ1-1	CASSPSNEAFF
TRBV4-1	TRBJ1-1	CASSLRVGMNTEAFF
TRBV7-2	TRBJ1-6	CASSPGQRESPLHF
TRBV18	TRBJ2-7	CASTVAGGLSGEQYF
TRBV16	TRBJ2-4	CASSQPKGQEGNIQYF
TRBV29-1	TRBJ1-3	CSAGTEGNTIYF
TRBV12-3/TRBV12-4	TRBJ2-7	CASSSSYEQYF
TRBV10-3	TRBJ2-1	CAISESGGVSYNEQFF
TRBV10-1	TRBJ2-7	CASSDLGAEQYF
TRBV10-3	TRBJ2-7	CAISEGGRTRKQYF
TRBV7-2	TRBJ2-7	CASSPGAGSSYEQYF
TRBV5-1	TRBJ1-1	CASSPLNSGTEAFF
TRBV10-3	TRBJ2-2	CAISESAYTGELFF
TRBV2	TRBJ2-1	CASRPTRREQFF
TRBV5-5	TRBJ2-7	CASSLANGYEQYF
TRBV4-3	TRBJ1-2	CASSQDRLYGYTF
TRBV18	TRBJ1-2	CASSLDSAQLYGYTF
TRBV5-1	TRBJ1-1	CASSLEGRGTEAFF
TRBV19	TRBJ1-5	CASSWFSGEGQPQHF
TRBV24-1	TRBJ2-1	CATSDSGRQSYNEQFF
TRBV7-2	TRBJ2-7	CASSSEQPGLAGEQYF
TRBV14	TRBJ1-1	CASSQDPDTEAFF
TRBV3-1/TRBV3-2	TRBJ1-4	CASSQEGQTLRANEKLFF
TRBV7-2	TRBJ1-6	CASSSRQTVNSPLHF
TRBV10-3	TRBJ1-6	CAISGVPGQGLRSPLHF
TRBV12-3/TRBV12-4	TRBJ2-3	CASSAGGPDTQYF
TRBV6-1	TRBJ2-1	CASSDKRGAYNEQFF
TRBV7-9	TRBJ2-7	CASSLLATGPYEQYF
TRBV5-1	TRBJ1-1	CASSLAGRGSAFF
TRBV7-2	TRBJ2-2	CASSSSTGKIVTGELFF
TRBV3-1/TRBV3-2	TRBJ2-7	CASSHAGEQYF
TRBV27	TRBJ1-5	CASKPLGAGNQPQHF
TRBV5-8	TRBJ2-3	CASSPSGGQITDTQYF